The subject of this entry is one T cell receptor (beta chain). Its specificity is unknown. The PCR ran on 60 Vbeta and 13 Jbeta primers. TCRdb keeps only in-frame clones here, not all; method: immunoSEQ multiplex PCR. The table lists about 200,000 clones, approximately 83% of them singletons, with roughly 0.095% in the top ten. The entry originates in a study of cytomegalovirus exposure and HLA in healthy donors. Study-wide points: Productive rates of about 87% or about 30% were seen for most TCR beta V segments in an earlier analysis.

The sequenced material came from PBMCs. The TCR comes from a boy aged 2 to 10 in good health and CMV-seronegative.

CDR3 protein: CASSEFRGPGNTIYF. The CDR3 DNA follows: TGTGCCAGCAGTGAATTTAGGGGGCCTGGAAACACCATATATTTT. The chain links TRBV6-4 to TRBJ1-3; 7 positions agree with TRBD1. The CDR3 runs to 15 residues. The V gene's germline CDR1 is MRHNA and CDR2 SNTAGT. The V gene end was trimmed by 3 bases and the J gene end by 2 bases; junction bases not matched to a gene: 4.